Presented here are 8 T cell receptor beta chains from one specimen sequenced in a study of cytomegalovirus exposure and HLA in healthy donors. PCR used 60 Vbeta primers and 13 Jbeta primers. The table came from immunoSEQ multiplex PCR; TCRdb's copy has only in-frame clones and leaves some out. The repertoire holds some 190,000 clones, with about 77% as singletons. Sequenced sample: PBMCs. Receptor source: a woman aged 25 to 39 in good health and CMV-seropositive.

J is TRBJ2-4 and V is TRBV19; D is unresolved. Trimming took 6 bases from V and 3 from J, leaving 15 bases between them. The CDR3 has 15 amino acids. Germline V lookup: CDR1 LNHDA, CDR2 SQIVND (reference sequence). In nucleotides, the CDR3 is TGTGCCAGTAGATCGCGTCTGCGTGGCAAAAACATTCAGTACTTC. Translation: CASRSRLRGKNIQYF.

In its sample, this clone was seen once. The rearrangement joins TRBV9 to TRBJ2-5, with D perhaps TRBD2 (7 bases). The better agreement between TRBJ2-7 and the DNA end casts doubt on the J call. This CDR3 has 15 residues. Germline V gene lookup returns CDR1 SGDLS and CDR2 YYNGEE. CDR3 residues: CASSVGGGQRYEQYF. CDR3 nucleotide sequence: TGTGCCAGCAGCGTAGGCGGGGGCCAGCGGTACGAGCAGTACTTC.

This sequence joins TRBV2 and TRBJ2-7; TRBD1 matches at 7 bases. The length of the CDR3 is 16 residues. The V segment lost 4 bases and the J segment 1 base; nucleotides outside the gene matches: 10. Per germline, CDR1 SNHLY and CDR2 FYNNEI. CDR3 nucleotide sequence: TGTGCCAGCAGTGTAGGTCCCCCACAGGGGTCCTACGAGCAGTACTTC. Amino acids: CASSVGPPQGSYEQYF. The whole variable domain, remainder taken from reference TRBV2 and TRBJ2-7, is EPEVTQTPSHQVTQMGQEVILRCVPISNHLYFYWYRQILGQKVEFLVSFYNNEISEKSEIFDDQFSVERPDGSNFTLKIRSTKLEDSAMYFCASSVGPPQGSYEQYFGPGTRLTVT.

The chain employs TRBV18 and TRBJ2-7; tentative D call: TRBD2 (6 bases). This CDR3 spans 13 amino acids. Germline-derived CDR1 and CDR2 are KGHSH and LQKENI. V was cut by 7 bases and J by 3 bases, with 13 bases left in between. The CDR3 sequence is CASFRDLSYEQYF. The CDR3 DNA follows: TGTGCCAGCTTCCGGGACTTGAGCTACGAGCAGTACTTC. Supplemented by reference TRBV18 and TRBJ2-7, the full variable domain reads NAGVMQNPRHLVRRRGQEARLRCSPMKGHSHVYWYRQLPEEGLKFMVYLQKENIIDESGMPKERFSAEFPKEGPSILRIQQVVRGDSAAYFCASFRDLSYEQYFGPGTRLTVT.

This clone appeared a few times. The gene calls are TRBV10-1 and TRBJ2-5; a weak D match, TRBD2 (6 bases). Germline V gives CDR1 WNHNN, CDR2 SYGVQD (reference sequence). V lost 0 bases and J lost 5, with 10 bases in between. The CDR3 runs to 14 residues. CDR3 sequence (DNA): TGCGCCAGCAGTGAGTCAGGGACTCTGGAGACCCAGTACTTC. Translation gives CASSESGTLETQYF.

The chain joins TRBV27 to TRBJ2-1; 8 nucleotides line up with TRBD1. Per germline, CDR1 MNHEY and CDR2 SMNVEV (reference sequence). Trimming at V came to 6 bases and at J to 4 bases, leaving 8 bases not matched to a gene. This CDR3 comprises 15 residues. The CDR3 DNA follows: TGTGCCAGCAGCCTGGGACAGGCGCTATACAATGAGCAGTTCTTC. Translating it yields CASSLGQALYNEQFF.

The chain couples TRBV5-6 to TRBJ1-5; the D gene is possibly TRBD1 (5 bases). Between the trimmed V and J ends, which lost 3 bases and 6 bases, there was a span of 13 bases. This CDR3 contains 14 residues. The V gene's germline CDR1 is SGHDT and CDR2 YYEEEE. The CDR3 sequence: CASSWGGSSQPQHF. CDR3 bases: TGTGCCAGCAGCTGGGGGGGGTCGAGTCAGCCCCAGCATTTT.

V usage is TRBV7-2 and J usage is TRBJ2-7, with a weak D call TRBD1 (6 bases). The germline CDR1 and CDR2 sequences are SGHTA and FQGNSA. V lost 3 bases and J lost 5, with 8 bases in between. The CDR3 is made up of 12 amino acids. CDR3 residues: CASSFNRDEQYF. The DNA for the CDR3 is TGTGCCAGCAGCTTCAACAGGGACGAGCAGTACTTC.